Included here is one T cell receptor beta chain sequence, with context. The target antigen is unknown. This may come from a read error, since a much larger clone is one base off. V lost 8 bases and J lost 8, with 25 bases in between. The CDR3 is 15 residues long. Germline assignment: CDR1 DFQATT and CDR2 SNEGSKA (reference sequence). This entry comes from a study of tumor and adjacent non-tumor tissue in lung cancer. Study-wide context: Patients were aged about 31 to 85, about 10 men and about 5 women, stage I to III. Study-wide results and caveats: Tumor tissue had significantly higher TCR diversity than normal lung. Higher tumor TCR diversity was associated with shorter survival.

The library came from three nested PCR rounds adapted from ARM-PCR protocols. TCRdb used MiXCR to reprocess the multiplex PCR reads, holding one entry per CDR3 protein. Of approximately 82,000 distinct CDR3 sequences listed, about 80% are singletons. This sample's RNA came from whole unsorted tissue. This non-tumor lung sample came from over 3 cm beyond the tumor edge. Chemotherapy-naive patients with new lung cancer underwent thoracic surgery in China, August–November 2014. The chain links TRBV20-1 to TRBJ2-1; D remains unclear. Material for sequencing was distant non-tumor lung tissue. This sequence was found in a man aged 70-80 years with non-small cell lung cancer. The CDR3 DNA reads as TGCAGTTTCCTTCCCATGGCGGCCACACACGATGAGCAGTTCTTC. Protein sequence: CSFLPMAATHDEQFF.